What follows are 10 T cell receptor beta chains derived from one specimen sequenced in a study of T cell repertoires in cytomegalovirus infection (dated by TCRdb to the late 2010s). These receptors are not linked to any known antigen. The data were produced on an Illumina HiSeq 1500. TCRdb reran the public reads through fastp at Q25 and MiXCR, keeping productive beta chains. Rows with a matching CDR3 protein are joined into one entry that keeps the most common DNA and genes. The sample includes about 340,000 distinct CDR3 sequences, with almost 30% observed a single time. About 19% of the sample is in the top ten clones. According to the study, the label for this sample's treatment or condition signals: in vitro stimulation with specific CMV peptide epitopes to enrich CMV-specific T cells. The source was cultured PBMCs, collected from culture after CMV antigen stimulation. These receptors all stem from a human donor in good health (CMV status not recorded). Some clones in this sample may be carry-over from other donors' samples.

The chain couples TRBV4-1 to TRBJ2-2, with a possible D match to TRBD2 (6 bases). Trimming took off 0 bases at V and 1 base at J, with 6 bases between the two ends. The CDR3 contains 15 residues. Germline V CDR1 and CDR2: MGHRA, YSYEKL. The CDR3 sequence: CASSQEGGNTGELFF. The CDR3 DNA is TGCGCCAGCAGCCAAGAGGGGGGGAACACCGGGGAGCTGTTTTTT.

This clonotype has ten or more counts. The chain carries TRBV7-3 and TRBJ1-5; D not resolved. Germline V lookup: CDR1 SGHTA, CDR2 FQGTGA. The CDR3 runs 13 residues. V dropped 2 bases and J dropped 4 bases, with 6 bases sitting between them. For the CDR3, the DNA is TGTGCCAGCAGCTTAGACCCGAATCAGCCCCAGCATTTT. Translating gives CASSLDPNQPQHF.

CDR3: CASSSRLAGQETQYF. In nucleotides, the CDR3 is TGTGCCAGCAGCTCCAGACTAGCGGGACAAGAGACCCAGTACTTC. This chain links TRBV7-6 with TRBJ2-5; TRBD2 matches 11 bases. From germline, CDR1 is SGHVS and CDR2 FNYEAQ. The trim removed 4 bases at V and 2 bases at J, leaving 3 bases unmatched. The CDR3 covers 15 residues.

This clonotype was seen repeatedly, ten times or more. This chain uses TRBV7-2 with TRBJ1-3; D might be TRBD1 (6 bases). This CDR3 contains 16 residues. V lost 2 bases and J lost 2, with 13 bases in between. The germline V gene encodes CDR1 SGHTA and CDR2 FQGNSA. The CDR3 nucleotides read TGTGCCAGCAGCTTACGATCCGGGACAACTGGAAACACCATATATTTT. Translating gives CASSLRSGTTGNTIYF.

This clonotype was seen repeatedly, ten times or more. The chain employs TRBV7-8 and TRBJ1-4, with D unresolved. This CDR3 has 12 amino acids. The germline V and J ends were trimmed by 5 bases and 8 bases, with 9 bases remaining between them. CDR1 and CDR2 from the germline V gene are SGHVS and FQNEAQ. The CDR3 DNA reads as TGTGCCAGCAGCGCCGGAAGGGAAAAACTGTTTTTT. Amino acid sequence: CASSAGREKLFF.

As regards this clonotype: This may stem from a read error, because a much larger clone lies one nucleotide away. The CDR3 ends on some other residue instead of the conserved phenylalanine or tryptophan, so this is likely a read error. This sequence joins TRBV11-2 and TRBJ2-7; D possibly corresponds to TRBD2 (5 bases). The germline V and J ends were trimmed by 0 bases and 6 bases, with 9 bases remaining between them. Germline CDR1 SGHAT, CDR2 FQNNGV. CDR3 length equals 13 residues. CDR3 in amino acids: CASSLDVGVEQYL. The CDR3 DNA follows: TGTGCCAGCAGCTTAGATGTCGGGGTCGAGCAGTACCTC.

This clonotype was picked up a small number of times. The chain has TRBV11-2 and TRBJ2-5; D may match TRBD1 or TRBD2 (5 bases each). CDR3 length equals 14 residues. Trimming left V 6 bases short and J 5 bases short, with 16 bases between. From germline, CDR1 is SGHAT and CDR2 FQNNGV. The CDR3 DNA sequence: TGTGCCAGCAGTTTACAGACCGGGGCCGAGACCCAGTACTTC. As protein: CASSLQTGAETQYF.

This clonotype was seen more than once but under ten times. The rearrangement links TRBV20-1 to TRBJ1-1; TRBD1 is a possible D gene (6 bases). The CDR3 is 17 amino acids. V was shortened by 0 bases and J by 4 bases, with 21 bases between the two germline ends. Per the germline V gene, CDR1 is DFQATT and CDR2 is SNEGSKA (reference sequence). CDR3 sequence: CSARDRGTSGEPTEAFF. The CDR3 DNA reads TGCAGTGCTAGAGATAGGGGGACCTCAGGGGAGCCCACTGAAGCTTTCTTT.

The genes are TRBV10-3 and TRBJ2-5, with 7 bases lining up with TRBD2. The length of the CDR3 is 13 residues. The germline V gene has CDR1 ENHRY and CDR2 SYGVKD. Trimming at V came to 8 bases and at J to 3 bases, leaving 6 bases not matched to a gene. The CDR3: CAIRLGGEETQYF. The CDR3 nucleotides read TGTGCCATCCGTCTGGGGGGGGAAGAGACCCAGTACTTC.

The chain joins TRBV28 to TRBJ2-3; D is unclear. The CDR3 has 15 residues. V lost 3 bases and J lost 2, with 12 bases in between. Germline lookup yields CDR1 MDHEN and CDR2 SYDVKM. CDR3 region: CASSFRLGYTDTQYF. CDR3 nucleotide sequence: TGTGCCAGCAGTTTTAGGCTGGGTTACACAGATACGCAGTATTTT.